This T cell receptor beta chain was profiled in a study of blood T cell repertoires in COVID-19. Original analysis: Estimation of nucleated cell counts was performed using reference gene primer amplification. TCRdb keeps only in-frame clones here, not all; method: immunoSEQ multiplex PCR. The D gene and trimming were derived from the DNA, and the V and J assignments and clone size from that table. The sample comprises around 120,000 clones, roughly four fifths of which are singletons, and about 2.5% rests with the top ten. The CDR3 totals 14 residues. The V end was cut by 2 bases, the J end by 1 base, with 8 bases between. Germline loops: CDR1 SGHAT, CDR2 FQNNGV.

The rearrangement links TRBV11-2 to TRBJ2-5; weak D call: TRBD2 (6 bases). Sequencing was done on a sample of peripheral blood. The receptor comes from a man aged 45-65 years with acute or convalescent COVID-19. CDR3: CASSLSGAQETQYF. In DNA, the CDR3 is TGTGCCAGCAGCTTATCGGGAGCCCAAGAGACCCAGTACTTC. The full variable domain, rest sourced from reference TRBV11-2 and TRBJ2-5, is EAGVAQSPRYKIIEKRQSVAFWCNPISGHATLYWYQQILGQGPKLLIQFQNNGVVDDSQLPKDRFSAERLKGVDSTLKIQPAKLEDSAVYLCASSLSGAQETQYFGPGTRLLVL.